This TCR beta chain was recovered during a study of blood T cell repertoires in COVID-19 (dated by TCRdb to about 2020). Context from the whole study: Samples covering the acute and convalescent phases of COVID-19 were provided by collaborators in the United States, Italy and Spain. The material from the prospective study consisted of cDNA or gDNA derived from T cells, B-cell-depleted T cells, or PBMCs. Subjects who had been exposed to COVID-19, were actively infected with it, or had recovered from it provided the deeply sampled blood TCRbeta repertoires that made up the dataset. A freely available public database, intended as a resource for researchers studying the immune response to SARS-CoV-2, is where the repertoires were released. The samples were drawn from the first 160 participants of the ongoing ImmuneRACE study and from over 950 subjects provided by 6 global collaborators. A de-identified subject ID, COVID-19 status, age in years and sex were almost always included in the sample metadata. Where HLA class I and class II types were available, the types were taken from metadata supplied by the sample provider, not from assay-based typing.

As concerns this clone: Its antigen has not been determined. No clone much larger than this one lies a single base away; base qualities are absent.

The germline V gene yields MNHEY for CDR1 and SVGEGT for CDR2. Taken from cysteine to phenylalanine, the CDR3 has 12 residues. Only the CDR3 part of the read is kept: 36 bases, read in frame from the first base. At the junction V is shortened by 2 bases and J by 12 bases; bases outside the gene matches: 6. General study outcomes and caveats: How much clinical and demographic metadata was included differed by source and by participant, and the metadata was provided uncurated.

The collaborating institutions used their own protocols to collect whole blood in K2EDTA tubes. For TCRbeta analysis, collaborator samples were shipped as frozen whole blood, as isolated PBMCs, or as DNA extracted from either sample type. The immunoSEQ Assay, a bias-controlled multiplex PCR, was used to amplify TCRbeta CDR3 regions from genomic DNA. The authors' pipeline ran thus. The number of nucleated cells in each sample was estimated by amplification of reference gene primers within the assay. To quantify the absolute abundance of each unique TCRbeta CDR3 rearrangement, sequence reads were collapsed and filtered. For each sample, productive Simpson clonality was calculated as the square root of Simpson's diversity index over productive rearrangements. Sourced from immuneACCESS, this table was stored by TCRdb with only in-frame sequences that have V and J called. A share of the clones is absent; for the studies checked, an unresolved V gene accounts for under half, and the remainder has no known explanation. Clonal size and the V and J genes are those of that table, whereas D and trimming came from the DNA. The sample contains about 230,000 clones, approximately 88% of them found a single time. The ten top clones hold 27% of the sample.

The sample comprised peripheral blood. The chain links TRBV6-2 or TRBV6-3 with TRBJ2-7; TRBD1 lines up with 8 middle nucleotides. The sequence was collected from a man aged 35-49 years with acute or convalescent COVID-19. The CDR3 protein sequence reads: CASSYKGQVSYF. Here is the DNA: TGTGCCAGCAGTTACAAGGGACAGGTCTCGTACTTC.